The clone carrying this T cell receptor beta chain was found many times. Antigen specificity is unknown. Regions amplified from RNA transcripts were the TCR beta CDR3 regions. The HTBI primer set served for first-round RT-PCR of the TCR CDR3. TCRdb passed the multiplex PCR reads through MiXCR, listing each CDR3 protein once. The table shows 450,000 to 700,000 distinct CDR3 sequences, with 40% to 55% occurring only once. These data are taken from a study of T cells in Graves' hyperthyroidism and ophthalmopathy. V was pared by 4 bases and J by 7 bases, with 10 bases between. This CDR3 has 12 amino acids. The germline gives CDR1 SGHDN, CDR2 FVKESK. General observations from the study: Ophthalmopathy cases were set apart from stable hyperthyroidism by a 13 V-J model.

The sample was peripheral blood or thyroid tissue (not recorded which). V usage is TRBV14 and J usage is TRBJ1-1; D perhaps matches TRBD1 (6 bases). The receptor was isolated from an adult woman with Graves' disease, either hyperthyroidism or ophthalmopathy (not recorded which). The CDR3, as DNA: TGTGCCAGCAGCCCACAGGGCGTTGAAGCTTTCTTT. It translates to CASSPQGVEAFF.